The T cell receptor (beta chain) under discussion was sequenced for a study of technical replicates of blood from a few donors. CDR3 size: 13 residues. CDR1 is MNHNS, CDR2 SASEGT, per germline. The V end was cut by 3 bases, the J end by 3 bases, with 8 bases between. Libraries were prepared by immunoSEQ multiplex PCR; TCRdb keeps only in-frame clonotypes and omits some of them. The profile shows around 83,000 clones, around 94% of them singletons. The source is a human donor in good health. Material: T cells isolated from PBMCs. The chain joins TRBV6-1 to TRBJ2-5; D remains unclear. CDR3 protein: CASSESREETQYF. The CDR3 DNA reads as TGTGCCAGCAGTGAGAGTCGGGAAGAGACCCAGTACTTC.